Listed here is a single T cell receptor (beta chain). What it recognizes is unknown. As to treatment: around 19 received Ad26.COV2.S at low or high dose, single or two shots; about 5 received placebo; per-sample allocation not given. Day 63 after the first vaccine or placebo injection was the time point for sampling. The data were obtained in a study of Ad26.COV2.S vaccination and SARS-CoV-2 variants. Findings and limits, study-wide: Similar non-spike TCR breadth was observed in recipients of vaccine and of placebo.

Germline V gene data show CDR1 as MNHEY and CDR2 as SMNVEV (reference sequence). V lost 8 bases to trimming and J lost 8 bases; unmatched junction nucleotides: 7. The CDR3 contains 13 residues. Profiled with immunoSEQ multiplex PCR; TCRdb holds only in-frame clones, not every one. The sample carries 320,000 or so clones, almost 90% recorded once. The clonotype originates from a person aged 18 to 65 who received the Ad26.COV2.S COVID-19 vaccine or a placebo. This chain joins TRBV27 and TRBJ2-1; 9 positions agree with TRBD1. Source: peripheral blood, taken in a trial of Ad26.COV2.S vaccine versus placebo. Here the CDR3 DNA reads TGTGCCAGCTCCAGGGACAGGGCCGATGAGCAGTTCTTC. Translation gives CASSRDRADEQFF.